The clone carrying this T cell receptor beta chain was found many times. This sample was included in a study of neurological immune-mediated disorders. TCRdb recomputed calls from the 5' RACE reads with MiXCR, one row per CDR3 protein. The sample yields 15,000 to 20,000 distinct CDR3 sequences, roughly a tenth seen once. Trimming removed 7 bases from V and 7 bases from J; junction bases left unmatched: 9. CDR1 is ENHRY, CDR2 SYGVKD, per germline. CDR3 length equals 14 residues. This sequence was found in a woman between 50 and 59 years old in good health. The V and J genes are TRBV10-3 and TRBJ2-7, with TRBD2 matching over 11 bases. Sequenced input: CD8+ T cells from blood. CDR3 sequence reads: CAITTSGALLEQYF. CDR3 DNA: TGTGCCATCACGACTAGCGGGGCTTTACTTGAGCAGTACTTC.